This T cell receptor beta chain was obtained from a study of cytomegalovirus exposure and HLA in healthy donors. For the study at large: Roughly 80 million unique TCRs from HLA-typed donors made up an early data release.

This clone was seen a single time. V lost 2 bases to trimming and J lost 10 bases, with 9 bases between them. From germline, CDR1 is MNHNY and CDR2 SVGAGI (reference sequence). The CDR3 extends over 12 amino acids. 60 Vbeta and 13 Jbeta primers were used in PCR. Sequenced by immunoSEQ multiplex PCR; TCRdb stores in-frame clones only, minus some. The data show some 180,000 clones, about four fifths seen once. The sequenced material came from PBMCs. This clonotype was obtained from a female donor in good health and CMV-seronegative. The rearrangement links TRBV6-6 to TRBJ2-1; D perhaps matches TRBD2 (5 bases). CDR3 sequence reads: CASSYGSAEQFF. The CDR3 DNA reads TGTGCCAGCAGTTACGGGAGCGCAGAGCAGTTCTTC.